What follows are 10 T cell receptor beta chains derived from one specimen sequenced in a study of technical replicates of blood from a few donors. Sequenced by immunoSEQ multiplex PCR; TCRdb stores in-frame clones only, minus some. The sample records some 87,000 clones, 97% being singletons. The sequenced material came from T cells isolated from PBMCs. These TCRs come from a human donor in good health.

V is TRBV9 and J is TRBJ2-1; weak D call: TRBD1 (5 bases). The germline CDR1 and CDR2 sequences are SGDLS and YYNGEE. CDR3 length equals 15 residues. The V gene lost 2 bases and the J gene lost 6 bases, with 15 bases spanning the gap. The CDR3 sequence: CASSVGISRGNEQFF. DNA for the CDR3: TGTGCCAGCAGCGTGGGGATCTCAAGGGGCAATGAGCAGTTCTTC.

The chain links TRBV29-1 to TRBJ1-1; D is ambiguous. Germline loops: CDR1 SQVTM, CDR2 ANQGSEA. The V and J ends lost 3 bases and 7 bases respectively, with 9 bases between them. CDR3 length: 11 residues. CDR3 sequence reads: CSVDGLDEAFF. For the CDR3, the DNA is TGCAGCGTTGACGGGTTGGATGAAGCTTTCTTT. Complete variable domain (other parts from reference TRBV29-1 and TRBJ1-1): SAVISQKPSRDICQRGTSLTIQCQVDSQVTMMFWYRQQPGQSLTLIATANQGSEATYESGFVIDKFPISRPNLTFSTLTVSNMSPEDSSIYLCSVDGLDEAFFGQGTRLTVV.

V and J are TRBV7-3 and TRBJ2-1; 8 bases align to TRBD2. From germline, CDR1 is SGHTA and CDR2 FQGTGA. The CDR3 is made up of 15 amino acids. Germline trimming cut 2 bases from V and 3 bases from J; bases unmatched to any gene: 3. The chain's CDR3 is CASSLGGTSYNEQFF. For the CDR3, the DNA is TGTGCCAGCAGCTTAGGGGGGACTAGCTACAATGAGCAGTTCTTC.

This chain uses TRBV9 with TRBJ1-2, with D possibly being TRBD1 (6 bases). Germline V gene data show CDR1 as SGDLS and CDR2 as YYNGEE. This CDR3 has 14 residues. Between the trimmed V and J ends, which lost 0 bases and 3 bases, there was a span of 9 bases. The CDR3 region is CASSVGRGDYGYTF. The CDR3 DNA follows: TGTGCCAGCAGCGTAGGCAGGGGTGACTATGGCTACACCTTC.

This chain links TRBV19 with TRBJ1-6; 10 bases fit TRBD1. V lost 6 bases, J lost 8 bases, and 7 bases stayed unmatched. The CDR3 length is 15 residues. The germline gives CDR1 LNHDA, CDR2 SQIVND (reference sequence). The CDR3 is CASSPTGGRDSPLHF. The CDR3 DNA sequence: TGTGCCAGTAGCCCGACAGGGGGCAGAGATTCACCCCTCCACTTT.

J is TRBJ1-5 and V is TRBV28; no reliable D call. Germline CDR1 MDHEN, CDR2 SYDVKM. Deletions cut 5 bases from V and 6 bases from J, with 8 bases between. The CDR3 runs to 12 residues. The CDR3 nucleotides read TGTGCCAGCAGTCCCCCCGTTCAGCCCCAGCATTTT. Translation gives CASSPPVQPQHF.

This chain links TRBV28 with TRBJ2-7; tentatively, D is TRBD2 (5 bases). CDR3 length: 12 amino acids. Germline loops: CDR1 MDHEN, CDR2 SYDVKM. Trimming removed 6 bases from V and 7 bases from J, with 13 bases in between. CDR3 in amino acids: CASSPLREEQYF. Written as DNA, the CDR3 is TGTGCCAGCAGCCCCCTGAGGGAAGAGCAGTACTTC.

The chain joins TRBV28 to TRBJ2-3; 8 bases are a match to TRBD2. Germline CDR1 reads MDHEN; CDR2 reads SYDVKM. The J segment lost 3 bases and the V segment lost 1 base, leaving 3 bases of the junction unmatched. The CDR3 is 15 amino acids. CDR3 nucleotide sequence: TGTGCCAGCAGTTTATCGGGAGGGGAGACAGATACGCAGTATTTT. Its protein is CASSLSGGETDTQYF.

The chain is built from TRBV28 and TRBJ2-3, with TRBD2 matching 7 bases. After removal of 8 bases from V and 4 bases from J, the junction contained 6 bases not matched to a gene. The CDR3 loop spans 13 amino acids. In germline, CDR1 is MDHEN, CDR2 SYDVKM. The CDR3 sequence is CASGGGGADTQYF. The CDR3 DNA reads TGTGCCAGCGGCGGGGGTGGGGCAGATACGCAGTATTTT.

This chain uses TRBV9 with TRBJ1-5; 8 bases fit TRBD1. CDR3 length: 15 residues. Trimming at V came to 4 bases and at J to 2 bases, leaving 5 bases not matched to a gene. CDR1 and CDR2 (germline): SGDLS, YYNGEE. The DNA of the CDR3 is TGTGCCAGCAGCCCCGGACAGGGCGGCAATCAGCCCCAGCATTTT. Amino acids: CASSPGQGGNQPQHF.